This TCR beta chain was identified during a study of graft-versus-host responses after intestinal transplantation. As for the study in general: Recipients were all induced with anti-thymocyte globulin, then given tacrolimus and steroids for about three years.

This CDR3 region has 13 residues. From germline, CDR1 is SGHDN and CDR2 FVKESK. V was pared by 3 bases and J by 10 bases, with 15 bases between. This clone was seen a few times. What it recognizes is unknown. The data were produced by immunoSEQ multiplex PCR, yet TCRdb's version contains in-frame clones alone and is incomplete. This table holds about 88,000 clones, over 90% found once. Study-level results: Graft-donor T cell macrochimerism in patients accompanied high graft-versus-host to host-versus-graft clonal ratios in allografts. Circulating GvH clones peaking coincided with falling HvG clones soon after transplant.

The chain carries TRBV14 and TRBJ1-1; D is unresolved. The sequencing used unstimulated CD4+ T cells sorted from spleen or lymph node cells, collected before transplant. The receptor was isolated from a human donor who was the organ donor for an intestinal transplant. Written as DNA, the CDR3 is TGTGCCAGCAGCCACGTCGGCAACCTGATAGCTTTCTTT. Protein sequence: CASSHVGNLIAFF.